These 15 T cell receptor beta chains were sequenced from one sample in a study of blood T cell repertoires in COVID-19 (dated by TCRdb to between 2020 and 2021). The protocol used for the library was the immunoSEQ multiplex PCR assay. What TCRdb holds here is the immuneACCESS table cut down to in-frame rearrangements. Part of the clones is not present; checked against another copy, under half of the missing clones reflect an unresolved V gene, and the others are unexplained. Here the sample has about 130,000 clones; about 91% occur a single time. Around 10% of the sample rests with the top ten. The sequencing sample was made of peripheral blood. The receptors were sampled from a man aged 45-65 years with acute or convalescent COVID-19.

This clone has a single count. V and J are TRBV7-9 and TRBJ1-2; D unresolved. The germline V and J ends were trimmed by 2 bases and 0 bases, with 16 bases remaining between them. The CDR3 is 17 amino acids. Germline CDR1 reads SEHNR; CDR2 reads FQNEAQ (reference sequence). CDR3: CASSLFTGGFSNYGYTF. In nucleotides, the CDR3 is TGTGCCAGCAGCTTATTTACGGGAGGGTTTTCTAACTATGGCTACACCTTC.

The chain combines TRBV27 with TRBJ2-7; TRBD1 might be the D (5 bases). Per the germline V gene, CDR1 is MNHEY and CDR2 is SMNVEV (reference sequence). V gave up 6 bases and J gave up 2 bases, with 11 bases separating them. The CDR3 runs to 13 residues. The CDR3 DNA reads as TGTGCCAGCAGACCTGACAGAACCTACGAGCAGTACTTC. Its translation: CASRPDRTYEQYF.

The chain is built from TRBV27 and TRBJ1-1; a weak D match, TRBD1 (5 bases). Germline V gene data show CDR1 as MNHEY and CDR2 as SMNVEV (reference sequence). Trimming cost V 5 bases and J 6 bases, with 16 bases left between them. This CDR3 is 14 amino acids long. CDR3 sequence reads: CASSGVQGGSEAFF. The CDR3 coding sequence is TGTGCCAGCAGTGGGGTTCAGGGTGGATCTGAAGCTTTCTTT.

This chain joins TRBV5-1 and TRBJ1-1; possibly TRBD1 for D (6 bases). The CDR3 is made up of 17 amino acids. Deletions cut 1 base from V and 1 base from J, with 17 bases between. Germline values: CDR1 SGHRS, CDR2 YFSETQ. CDR3 region: CASSLRVSGDRNTEAFF. The CDR3 DNA is TGCGCCAGCAGCTTGCGGGTCTCAGGGGATAGGAACACTGAAGCTTTCTTT.

The V gene is TRBV15, the J gene TRBJ2-3, with 7 bases aligning to TRBD2. The CDR3 length is 16 residues. The germline CDR1 and CDR2 sequences are LNHNV and YYDKDF (reference sequence). J was trimmed by 0 bases and V by 1 base; bases with no gene match: 4. The CDR3 DNA reads TGTGCCACCAGCAGAGGGCTAGCGGCTAGCACAGATACGCAGTATTTT. Translating it yields CATSRGLAASTDTQYF. The complete variable domain, with remaining parts taken from reference TRBV15 and TRBJ2-3, reads DAMVIQNPRYQVTQFGKPVTLSCSQTLNHNVMYWYQQKSSQAPKLLFHYYDKDFNNEADTPDNFQSRRPNTSFCFLDIRSPGLGDTAMYLCATSRGLAASTDTQYFGPGTRLTVL.

The CDR3 DNA sequence: TGTGCCACCCGACGATTGACGGCGGGCGGCTACACCTTC. As protein: CATRRLTAGGYTF. The chain recombines TRBV19 with TRBJ1-2; D not certain. The CDR3 extends over 13 amino acids. Germline loops: CDR1 LNHDA, CDR2 SQIVND (reference sequence). Deletions cut 10 bases from V and 8 bases from J, with 20 bases between.

The chain employs TRBV11-2 and TRBJ1-3, with D unresolved. With 5 bases removed from V and 2 bases from J, the gap between germline ends came to 13 bases. Per germline, CDR1 SGHAT and CDR2 FQNNGV. The CDR3 is 15 amino acids. CDR3 residues: CASSLLIPTGNTIYF. CDR3 DNA sequence: TGTGCCAGCAGCCTCCTGATCCCTACTGGAAACACCATATATTTT.

V usage is TRBV5-6 and J usage is TRBJ1-1; possibly TRBD1 for D (6 bases). Trimming took off 1 base at V and 4 bases at J, with 17 bases between the two ends. This CDR3 is 16 amino acids long. Germline V gene lookup returns CDR1 SGHDT and CDR2 YYEEEE. This CDR3 reads CASSLLGTGSSTEAFF. CDR3 coding DNA: TGTGCCAGCAGCTTGCTTGGTACAGGGTCGAGCACTGAAGCTTTCTTT.

This chain joins TRBV5-4 and TRBJ1-2; 9 nucleotides match TRBD1. The junction had 4 bases not matched to a gene; V was cut back by 0 bases and J by 7 bases. Germline CDR1 is SGHNT and CDR2 is YYREEE (reference sequence). The CDR3 sequence is 14 residues long. The CDR3 is CASSLAGTGIGYTF. CDR3 nucleotides: TGTGCCAGCAGCTTGGCCGGGACAGGGATTGGCTACACCTTC.

The gene calls are TRBV7-9 and TRBJ1-6; TRBD1 might be the D (5 bases). The V gene's germline CDR1 is SEHNR and CDR2 FQNEAQ (reference sequence). The CDR3 has 16 amino acids. Between the trimmed V and J ends, which lost 5 bases and 10 bases, there was a span of 21 bases. As DNA, the CDR3 is TGTGCCAGCAGCCTCTCCTCGCAGGGTTTCTGGTCACCCCTCCACTTT. It codes for CASSLSSQGFWSPLHF.

The chain uses TRBV24-1 and TRBJ1-2; 7 bases fit TRBD1. Germline CDR1 KGHDR, CDR2 SFDVKD. V was clipped by 5 bases and J by 8 bases; unmatched bases: 7. CDR3 size: 13 residues. CDR3 protein: CATSGKGARGYTF. In DNA form, the CDR3 reads TGTGCCACCAGTGGGAAGGGGGCTCGGGGCTACACCTTC.

The V call is TRBV7-2, the J call TRBJ2-3; no reliable D call. Trimming removed 2 bases from V and 5 bases from J, with 23 bases in between. Germline CDR1 and CDR2: SGHTA and FQGNSA. This CDR3 comprises 18 residues. CDR3 nucleotides: TGTGCCAGCAGCTTACGCTACCGGGTCGGCCAGAGAGGAGATACGCAGTATTTT. As protein: CASSLRYRVGQRGDTQYF. The full variable domain, its missing parts supplied by reference TRBV7-2 and TRBJ2-3, is GAGVSQSPSNKVTEKGKDVELRCDPISGHTALYWYRQSLGQGLEFLIYFQGNSAPDKSGLPSDRFSAERTGGSVSTLTIQRTQQEDSAVYLCASSLRYRVGQRGDTQYFGPGTRLTVL.

For the CDR3, the DNA is TGTGCCAGCAGCCACGATCTTCAGTCCACTGAAGCTTTCTTT. Amino acid sequence: CASSHDLQSTEAFF. The J gene is TRBJ1-1, the V gene TRBV14; D unresolved. Germline V lookup: CDR1 SGHDN, CDR2 FVKESK. This CDR3 region has 14 residues. The V gene lost 3 bases and the J gene lost 4 bases, with 12 bases spanning the gap.

A note on this clone: The same CDR3 also results from other DNA sequences found in this sample. The genes are TRBV5-1 and TRBJ2-3; D not certain. V was clipped by 0 bases and J by 5 bases, with 4 bases between them. The CDR3 runs to 12 residues. CDR1 is SGHRS and CDR2 is YFSETQ in the germline V gene. CDR3: CASSLAGDTQYF. For the CDR3, the DNA is TGCGCCAGCAGCTTGGCCGGAGATACGCAGTATTTT.

V is TRBV28 and J is TRBJ2-2, with 11 bases that match TRBD1. In germline, CDR1 is MDHEN, CDR2 SYDVKM. J was trimmed by 5 bases and V by 8 bases; bases with no gene match: 4. The CDR3 covers 14 residues. The CDR3 sequence: CASLGQGATGELFF. The CDR3 DNA is TGTGCCAGCCTTGGACAGGGGGCGACCGGGGAGCTGTTTTTT.